Below, one TCR beta chain is given with its context. This entry is derived from a study of blood T cell repertoires in COVID-19. The wider study: The samples span acute and convalescent COVID-19 from the United States, Italy and Spain. Sources were T cells, B-cell-depleted T cells, or PBMCs; the material itself was cDNA or gDNA.

Authors' data handling: Scientists estimated how many nucleated cells there were by amplifying reference gene primers. Clones were read by immunoSEQ multiplex PCR, and TCRdb kept only the in-frame ones, dropping some. V and J calls and clone size come straight from that table; D and trimming were deduced from the DNA. The sample has roughly 460,000 clones; around 90% are singletons. The CDR3 has 15 residues. The germline V gene has CDR1 LNHDA and CDR2 SQIVND (reference sequence). Trimming removed 3 bases from V and 7 bases from J; junction bases left unmatched: 6. The sequenced sample was peripheral blood. The source of this sequence is a man aged 18 to 29 with COVID-19, enrolled during active disease. V is TRBV19 and J is TRBJ2-2; 9 bases are shared with TRBD1. This CDR3 is CASSMQQGADGELFF. The CDR3 region has the DNA TGTGCCAGTAGTATGCAACAGGGGGCTGACGGGGAGCTGTTTTTT.